This is a list of T cell receptor beta chains from one sample in a study of OX40 agonist ivuxolimab in advanced cancers. Sequencing was performed with immunoSEQ multiplex PCR; in TCRdb, only in-frame clones are kept and a portion is missing. The sample shows around 110,000 clones, 80% to 95% of them seen only once. The starting material was CD4+ or CD8+ T cells sorted from blood, obtained in a trial of the OX40 agonist ivuxolimab. The origin of the receptors is an adult with an advanced solid tumor such as melanoma, head and neck, liver or kidney cancer. Each CDR3 is given with its conserved first and last residue. Each record gives: clone size, V gene, J gene, CDR3 protein. The size of a clone is reported for some rows only, either as once, few or many, or as a class for expanded clones.

size: NA
V: TRBV5-6
J: TRBJ2-5
CDR3: CASSSKTPGGETQYF

size: NA
V: TRBV28
J: TRBJ2-7
CDR3: CASRGSDRGGYEQYF

size: NA
V: TRBV15
J: TRBJ2-5
CDR3: CATSREPWGGAETQYF

size: once
V: TRBV6-1
J: TRBJ1-2
CDR3: CASTQGGNGYTF

size: NA
V: TRBV5-1
J: TRBJ2-3
CDR3: CASSRGSGGLGGAQYF

size: NA
V: TRBV4-2
J: TRBJ1-5
CDR3: CASSQDVINTPDGFSNQPQHF

size: NA
V: TRBV30
J: TRBJ1-1
CDR3: CAWSSPGTFNTEAFF

size: NA
V: TRBV9
J: TRBJ2-2
CDR3: CASTRGGTANTGELFF

size: NA
V: TRBV30
J: TRBJ2-7
CDR3: CAWTGVFDEQYF

size: NA
V: TRBV7-9
J: TRBJ1-5
CDR3: CASSLVWDTNSNQPQHF

size: few
V: TRBV9
J: TRBJ2-3
CDR3: CASSVGLAKSDTQYF

size: NA
V: TRBV6-1
J: TRBJ1-4
CDR3: CASSPGDRVEKLFF

size: NA
V: TRBV5-1
J: TRBJ2-2
CDR3: CASSLNPGTGSSTGELFF

size: NA
V: TRBV4-3
J: TRBJ1-2
CDR3: CASSQGTNGYGYTF

size: NA
V: TRBV4-3
J: TRBJ1-4
CDR3: CASSIDRGGEKLFF

size: few
V: TRBV4-2
J: TRBJ1-1
CDR3: CASSQNKGQEAFF

size: NA
V: TRBV2
J: TRBJ1-5
CDR3: CASSETQDPDQPQHF

size: NA
V: TRBV28
J: TRBJ1-2
CDR3: CASSRTDRAYGYTF

size: NA
V: TRBV28
J: TRBJ2-7
CDR3: CASREQGISSYEQYF

size: NA
V: TRBV2
J: TRBJ1-5
CDR3: CASSEREGQPQHF

size: NA
V: TRBV28
J: TRBJ1-1
CDR3: CASSPDGRGAFF

size: NA
V: TRBV5-6
J: TRBJ1-4
CDR3: CASSGGIGGGEKLFF

size: few
V: TRBV21-1
J: TRBJ1-5
CDR3: CASSKSGGGQPQHF

size: NA
V: TRBV6-6
J: TRBJ1-6
CDR3: CASSYSTGGPLHF

size: NA
V: TRBV5-1
J: TRBJ2-3
CDR3: CASTLRGISTDTQYF

size: NA
V: TRBV6-6
J: TRBJ2-1
CDR3: CASISDRGGNNEQFF

size: NA
V: TRBV2
J: TRBJ1-5
CDR3: CASSDRGRNQPQHF

size: once
V: TRBV7-8
J: TRBJ1-1
CDR3: CASSLVNGGGTEAFF

size: NA
V: TRBV4-1
J: TRBJ2-5
CDR3: CASSQDGTDQETQYF

size: NA
V: TRBV6-5
J: TRBJ2-1
CDR3: CASSYSPPTVNEQFF

size: NA
V: TRBV7-6
J: TRBJ1-3
CDR3: CASSLTAGNTIYF

size: NA
V: TRBV25-1
J: TRBJ1-1
CDR3: CASKGANTEAFF

size: NA
V: TRBV11-2
J: TRBJ2-7
CDR3: CASSSEGLASGEQYF

size: once
V: TRBV28
J: TRBJ2-7
CDR3: CASSFSRFEQYF

size: NA
V: TRBV18
J: TRBJ2-1
CDR3: CASSPRQGSYNEQFF

size: once
V: TRBV11-3
J: TRBJ1-1
CDR3: CASSLTPNTEAFF

size: NA
V: TRBV6-5
J: TRBJ2-5
CDR3: CASSTPGGRETQYF

size: NA
V: TRBV2
J: TRBJ2-4
CDR3: CASSTGGKGNIQYF

size: NA
V: TRBV18
J: TRBJ2-7
CDR3: CASSPLDTLYEQYF

size: NA
V: TRBV27
J: TRBJ1-1
CDR3: CASSNRGGGNTEAFF

size: NA
V: TRBV18
J: TRBJ1-4
CDR3: CASSPRDRTNEKLFF

size: NA
V: TRBV7-2
J: NA
CDR3: CASSQRTSGGSSYEQYF

size: NA
V: TRBV9
J: TRBJ2-7
CDR3: CASSGREAGPSSYEQYF

size: NA
V: TRBV2
J: TRBJ2-7
CDR3: CASRQDRFDYEQYF

size: NA
V: TRBV7-9
J: TRBJ2-1
CDR3: CASSLDRTSGSPRGEQFF

size: NA
V: TRBV28
J: TRBJ2-1
CDR3: CASSSPSEEAEQFF